The present T cell receptor (beta chain) was sequenced within a study of blood T cell repertoires in COVID-19. In the study overall: Acute and convalescent COVID-19 specimens originated in the United States, Italy and Spain. Sources were T cells, B-cell-depleted T cells, or PBMCs; the material itself was cDNA or gDNA.

V lost 6 bases, J lost 8 bases, and 12 bases stayed unmatched. Germline loops: CDR1 MGHRA, CDR2 YSYEKL. The CDR3 runs to 15 residues. Original processing notes: How many nucleated cells were present was estimated from reference gene primer amplification. The data were produced by immunoSEQ multiplex PCR, yet TCRdb's version contains in-frame clones alone and is incomplete. That table furnishes V, J and clone size, whereas the DNA furnished D and trimming. The data hold 95,000 to 150,000 clones, with more than 70% observed a single time. The gene calls are TRBV4-1 and TRBJ2-1; 8 bases are a match to TRBD2. This receptor was obtained from a human donor in a cohort sampled during active COVID-19. The source material was peripheral blood. The CDR3 sequence is CASSGVAGRAYEQFF. CDR3 sequence (DNA): TGCGCCAGCAGTGGAGTAGCGGGGCGAGCCTATGAGCAGTTCTTC.